These 10 T cell receptor beta chains originate from one sample sequenced in a study of a mutant IDH1 vaccine in newly diagnosed glioma. Which antigens these TCRs recognize remains unknown. Time point here: week 23, last vaccination. The vaccine gave 300 ug of a 20-mer mutant IDH1 peptide subcutaneously per dose. Libraries were prepared by immunoSEQ multiplex PCR; TCRdb keeps only in-frame clonotypes and omits some of them. The table includes around 30,000 clones, 75% to 90% detected once. Sample: PBMCs, taken from a glioma patient whose treatment included an IDH1 peptide vaccine. The source is a woman in her late teens or twenties with glioma.

A single count supports this clone. The chain combines TRBV28 with TRBJ1-1; D is undetermined. The CDR3 contains 12 residues. Germline values: CDR1 MDHEN, CDR2 SYDVKM. Trimming left V 8 bases short and J 1 base short, with 8 bases between. The CDR3 coding sequence is TGTGCCAGCTCCCCGGCGAACACTGAAGCTTTCTTT. This codes for CASSPANTEAFF.

This sequence joins TRBV4-3 and TRBJ2-3; 12 bases fit TRBD2. V lost 0 bases and J lost 4; bases outside the gene matches: 2. There are 16 residues in the CDR3. CDR1 and CDR2 (germline): LGHNA, YSLEER. The CDR3 sequence is CASSQDLAGGPDTQYF. The CDR3 region has the DNA TGCGCCAGCAGCCAAGATCTAGCGGGAGGGCCAGATACGCAGTATTTT.

The gene calls are TRBV18 and TRBJ2-5; D may be TRBD1 (5 bases). Gene TRBJ2-7 matches the end of the DNA better, so the J call may be wrong. CDR3 length: 14 residues. The germline V gene has CDR1 KGHSH and CDR2 LQKENI. CDR3 DNA sequence: TGTGCCAGCTCACCACCCAGGGACTCCTACGAGCAGTACTTC. Its translation is CASSPPRDSYEQYF.

V and J are TRBV4-1 and TRBJ2-7; 9 bases fit TRBD2. This CDR3 comprises 16 residues. Germline V CDR1 and CDR2: MGHRA, YSYEKL. V gave up 4 bases and J gave up 4 bases; unmatched junction bases: 11. In DNA form, the CDR3 reads TGCGCCAGCAGCCCCCATGGGCGGGGGGGCTTGTACGAGCAGTACTTC. Protein product: CASSPHGRGGLYEQYF.

J is TRBJ1-2 and V is TRBV9; a weak D match, TRBD1 (6 bases). V lost 3 bases and J lost 3, with 15 bases in between. CDR3 length: 15 residues. Germline CDR1 SGDLS, CDR2 YYNGEE. In DNA, the CDR3 is TGTGCCAGCAGCGCGCAGGGGACTCTTGACTATGGCTACACCTTC. Translated: CASSAQGTLDYGYTF.

This clone was observed once. The genes are TRBV7-3 and TRBJ2-7; D possibly corresponds to TRBD2 (6 bases). V shed 4 bases and J shed 4 bases, with 11 bases lying between them. CDR3 length equals 13 residues. Per germline, CDR1 SGHTA and CDR2 FQGTGA. The CDR3 reads CASSSDSGYEQYF. In DNA form, the CDR3 reads TGTGCCAGCAGCTCAGATAGCGGTTACGAGCAGTACTTC. Full variable domain (remainder filled in from reference TRBV7-3 and TRBJ2-7): GAGVSQTPSNKVTEKGKYVELRCDPISGHTALYWYRQSLGQGPEFLIYFQGTGAADDSGLPNDRFFAVRPEGSVSTLKIQRTERGDSAVYLCASSSDSGYEQYFGPGTRLTVT.

This chain uses TRBV19 with TRBJ1-1; unclear D gene. Trimming pared 10 bases from V and 4 bases from J, leaving 19 bases between. The germline V gene has CDR1 LNHDA and CDR2 SQIVND (reference sequence). The CDR3 loop spans 14 amino acids. The CDR3 nucleotides are TGTGCCACCCTCTACGGTGGGGTAGCCACTGAAGCTTTCTTT. Encoded protein: CATLYGGVATEAFF.

The chain uses TRBV4-1 and TRBJ1-2, with D perhaps TRBD1 (6 bases). Trimming shortened V by 0 bases and J by 0 bases, and 23 bases separated the two germline ends. CDR3 length: 20 residues. Germline lookup yields CDR1 MGHRA and CDR2 YSYEKL. CDR3 DNA sequence: TGCGCCAGCAGCCAAGAGCCCCCTTGGACAGTACAATTTCCTAACTATGGCTACACCTTC. Its translation is CASSQEPPWTVQFPNYGYTF.

The chain combines TRBV5-1 with TRBJ1-2; D remains ambiguous. The CDR3 loop spans 13 amino acids. Looked up from germline, CDR1 is SGHRS and CDR2 is YFSETQ. V lost 4 bases and J lost 4, with 11 bases in between. The CDR3 loop reads CASSLGGSYGYTF. The CDR3, as DNA: TGCGCCAGCAGCCTGGGAGGGAGCTATGGCTACACCTTC.

This clone was seen a handful of times. V usage is TRBV4-3 and J usage is TRBJ2-3; D remains unclear. CDR1 is LGHNA, CDR2 YSLEER, per germline. This CDR3 is 15 amino acids long. V lost 0 bases and J 6 bases, leaving 13 bases between the germline ends. The CDR3 DNA is TGCGCCAGCAGCCAAGATATAGGTTCGGCGGATACGCAGTATTTT. It is translated as CASSQDIGSADTQYF.